This T cell receptor beta chain was captured by sequencing in a study of blood T cell repertoires in COVID-19. Method: immunoSEQ multiplex PCR; TCRdb's copy keeps in-frame clones and lacks some. The data contain around 300,000 clones, around 87% of them singletons. This clonotype was sampled from a young woman with acute COVID-19. Sample: PBMCs or T cells enriched from blood (not recorded which).

The CDR3 region is CASSSTGGLLFF. The CDR3, as DNA: TGTGCCAGCAGCTCTACAGGGGGCTTACTGTTTTTT. V and J are TRBV7-9 and TRBJ1-4; 9 bases match TRBD1. CDR1 and CDR2 (germline): SEHNR, FQNEAQ (reference sequence). The CDR3 covers 12 residues. J lost 13 bases, V lost 4 bases, and 4 bases had no gene match.